This entry is about one T cell receptor (beta chain). Profiling relied on immunoSEQ multiplex PCR, and the TCRdb table lists in-frame clones only, not all of them. The repertoire consists of almost 90,000 clones, with over 75% occurring once and the leading ten covering approximately 2%. These data are taken from a study of control samples from healthy donors and cancer patients. Germline lookup yields CDR1 SGHRS and CDR2 YFSETQ. J lost 0 bases, V lost 2 bases, and 4 bases had no gene match. The CDR3 runs to 16 residues. The origin of this receptor is a woman aged 40 to 49 in good health. Sequencing used blood. The chain employs TRBV5-1 and TRBJ1-4, with 7 bases matching TRBD1. In DNA, the CDR3 is TGCGCCAGCAGCTTCGGGACAGATACAACTAATGAAAAACTGTTTTTT. Protein: CASSFGTDTTNEKLFF.